The 8 T cell receptor beta chains listed next were all sequenced from one sample in a study of T cell responses to AZD1222 COVID-19 vaccine. Sequencing was performed with immunoSEQ multiplex PCR; in TCRdb, only in-frame clones are kept and a portion is missing. The table includes about 140,000 clones, 75% to 90% detected once. The material was peripheral blood, obtained on day 0 of AZD1222 vaccination. These TCRs come from an adult in good health.

The V call is TRBV13, the J call TRBJ2-7; TRBD1 matches 7 bases. There are 14 residues in the CDR3. Germline-derived CDR1 and CDR2 are PRHDT and FYEKMQ (reference sequence). V gave up 2 bases and J gave up 1 base; unmatched junction bases: 2. DNA of the CDR3: TGTGCCAGCAGCTTACAACAGGGGTCCTACGAGCAGTACTTC. Translated, it gives CASSLQQGSYEQYF.

This chain joins TRBV19 and TRBJ1-5, with 10 positions matching TRBD1. J gave up 6 bases and V 5 bases, and 7 bases lay outside the gene matches. Germline V CDR1 and CDR2: LNHDA, SQIVND (reference sequence). CDR3 length: 15 residues. The CDR3 here is CASSLRDRGGQPQHF. CDR3 nucleotides: TGTGCCAGTAGTTTGCGGGACAGGGGTGGTCAGCCCCAGCATTTT. Full variable domain (remainder filled in from reference TRBV19 and TRBJ1-5): DGGITQSPKYLFRKEGQNVTLSCEQNLNHDAMYWYRQDPGQGLRLIYYSQIVNDFQKGDIAEGYSVSREKKESFPLTVTSAQKNPTAFYLCASSLRDRGGQPQHFGDGTRLSIL.

The chain links TRBV5-6 to TRBJ2-1; no firm D call. The germline V gene has CDR1 SGHDT and CDR2 YYEEEE. The V end lost 0 bases, the J end lost 10 bases, and 11 bases lay between the germline ends. This CDR3 region has 13 residues. The CDR3 is CASSLASLKEQFF. CDR3 DNA sequence: TGTGCCAGCAGCTTGGCTAGTCTGAAGGAGCAGTTCTTC.

This chain links TRBV27 with TRBJ1-1, with no clear D. The CDR3 is 17 residues long. Germline V gene sequence: CDR1 MNHEY, CDR2 SMNVEV (reference sequence). The ends were cut back, 3 bases at V and 1 base at J, with 18 bases in the middle. CDR3 residues: CASSFSPTPSSNTEAFF. In DNA, the CDR3 is TGTGCCAGCAGTTTTTCCCCTACCCCCAGCTCGAACACTGAAGCTTTCTTT.

This clone appeared once. The rearrangement links TRBV4-1 to TRBJ2-5, with D perhaps TRBD1 (6 bases). With 1 base removed from V and 5 bases from J, the gap between germline ends came to 11 bases. The CDR3 totals 14 residues. Germline V CDR1 and CDR2: MGHRA, YSYEKL. Here the CDR3 DNA reads TGCGCCAGCAGCCAAGGTCAGGGGTGGGAGACCCAGTACTTC. It codes for CASSQGQGWETQYF.

Points on this clone: At the DNA level, this CDR3 is encoded by other sequences in the same sample as well. V is TRBV25-1 and J is TRBJ1-2; D may be TRBD1 (6 bases). V lost 0 bases, J lost 8 bases, and 10 bases lay in between. Per the germline V gene, CDR1 is MGHDK and CDR2 is SYGVNS. The CDR3 totals 13 residues. CDR3 nucleotides: TGTGCCAGCAGTGAATACAGGGGCGGAGGCTACACCTTC. This gives the protein CASSEYRGGGYTF.

The chain couples TRBV19 to TRBJ2-7, with a possible D match to TRBD2 (5 bases). This CDR3 contains 15 residues. Trimming removed 5 bases from V and 0 bases from J, with 14 bases in between. Per the germline V gene, CDR1 is LNHDA and CDR2 is SQIVND (reference sequence). Here the CDR3 reads CASSSPDGDSYEQYF. The DNA of the CDR3 is TGTGCCAGTAGTTCTCCGGACGGGGACTCCTACGAGCAGTACTTC.

The chain carries TRBV19 and TRBJ1-2; D remains ambiguous. The CDR3 is 13 amino acids. The germline V and J ends were trimmed by 8 bases and 5 bases, with 15 bases remaining between them. Germline CDR1 LNHDA, CDR2 SQIVND (reference sequence). The CDR3 DNA sequence: TGTGCCAGTCTGGCAGGCGCTCTATATGGCTACACCTTC. This codes for CASLAGALYGYTF. Based on the CDR3 plus reference TRBV19 and TRBJ1-2, the full variable domain is DGGITQSPKYLFRKEGQNVTLSCEQNLNHDAMYWYRQDPGQGLRLIYYSQIVNDFQKGDIAEGYSVSREKKESFPLTVTSAQKNPTAFYLCASLAGALYGYTFGSGTRLTVV.